This T cell receptor beta chain was sequenced in a study of OX40 agonist ivuxolimab in advanced cancers. For the study at large: Patients were treated with intravenous ivuxolimab, dosed at 0.01 to 10 mg/kg and infused every 2 weeks. Participants, approximately 80% male, averaged roughly 55 years of age, ranging from about 23 to 90. The study reported partial responses in three patients: one hepatocellular carcinoma, two cutaneous melanoma. Notes on the study in general: Among T cells, CD8+ cells averaged more expanded clones than CD4+ cells.

As for this clone: The antigen is not known.

Germline CDR1 reads SGHTA; CDR2 reads FQGNSA. This CDR3 is 14 amino acids long. V was trimmed by 7 bases and J by 4 bases, leaving 16 bases between them. Sequenced by immunoSEQ multiplex PCR; TCRdb stores in-frame clones only, minus some. The data show 73,000 or so clones, around nine tenths seen once. The chain uses TRBV7-2 and TRBJ1-2; D is perhaps TRBD1 (6 bases). Sample: CD4+ or CD8+ T cells sorted from blood, taken in a trial of the OX40 agonist ivuxolimab. The TCR comes from an adult with an advanced solid tumor such as melanoma, head and neck, liver or kidney cancer. CDR3 nucleotides: TGTGCCAGCACCAGGGCCCTAGGGGGCTATGGCTACACCTTC. It is translated as CASTRALGGYGYTF.